The T cell receptor beta chain described here comes from a study of blood T cell repertoires in COVID-19. In the study overall: Specimens from acute and convalescent COVID-19 originated in the United States, Italy and Spain. T cells, B-cell-depleted T cells, or PBMCs provided the cDNA or gDNA that served as material.

Original data processing: Reference gene primer amplification gave estimated nucleated cell counts. Libraries were prepared by immunoSEQ multiplex PCR; TCRdb keeps only in-frame clonotypes and omits some of them. V and J calls and clone size are copied from that table; D and trimming were computed from the DNA. Of some 110,000 clones in the sample, about 90% were seen once. Germline loops: CDR1 SGHRS, CDR2 YFSETQ. V was pared by 4 bases and J by 6 bases, with 17 bases between. The length of the CDR3 is 14 residues. The origin of this receptor is a man aged 70 or older who had recovered from COVID-19. Input material: peripheral blood. This chain joins TRBV5-1 and TRBJ2-7; unclear D gene. As DNA, the CDR3 is TGCGCCAGCAGCCCTCGGCCAGGCCAGAGCGAGCAGTACTTC. It specifies CASSPRPGQSEQYF.